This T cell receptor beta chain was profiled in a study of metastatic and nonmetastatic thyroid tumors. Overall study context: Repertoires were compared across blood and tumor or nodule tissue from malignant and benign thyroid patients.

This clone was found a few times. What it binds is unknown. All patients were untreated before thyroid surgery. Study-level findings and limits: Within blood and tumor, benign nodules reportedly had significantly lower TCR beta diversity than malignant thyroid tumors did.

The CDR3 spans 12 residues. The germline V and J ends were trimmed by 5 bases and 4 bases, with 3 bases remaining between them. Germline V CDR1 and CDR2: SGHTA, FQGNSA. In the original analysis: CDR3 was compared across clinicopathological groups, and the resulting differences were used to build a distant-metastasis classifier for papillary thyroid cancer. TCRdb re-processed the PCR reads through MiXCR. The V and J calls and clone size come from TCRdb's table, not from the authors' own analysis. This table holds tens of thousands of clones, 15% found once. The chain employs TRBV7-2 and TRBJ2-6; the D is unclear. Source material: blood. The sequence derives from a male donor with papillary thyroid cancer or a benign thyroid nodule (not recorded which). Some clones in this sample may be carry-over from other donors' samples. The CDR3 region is CASSPGANVLTF. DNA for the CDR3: TGTGCCAGCAGCCCGGGGGCCAACGTCCTGACTTTC.